The T cell receptor beta chain under discussion was sequenced for a study of immune characterization of retroperitoneal liposarcoma. TCRdb reprocessed the PCR reads with MiXCR, giving one entry per CDR3 protein. In the table there are about 1,600 distinct CDR3 sequences, roughly 43% of which are singletons. This clonotype was seen a few times. Germline loops: CDR1 MNHNS, CDR2 SASEGT. V was shortened by 6 bases and J by 10 bases, with 16 bases between the two germline ends. This CDR3 spans 13 amino acids. The sequenced sample consisted of tumor tissue. This receptor was obtained from a female donor with retroperitoneal liposarcoma. J is TRBJ2-1 and V is TRBV6-1, with D perhaps given as TRBD1 or TRBD2 (5 bases each). CDR3 in amino acids: CASSGDLLYEQFF. CDR3 coding DNA: TGTGCCAGCAGCGGGGACCTACTCTACGAGCAGTTCTTC.